These 29 T cell receptor beta chains share one sample of origin, sequenced in a study of blood T cell repertoires in COVID-19. TCRdb's table, derived via immunoSEQ multiplex PCR, lists solely in-frame clones and lacks some. In the table there are some 120,000 clones, 70% to 80% of which are singletons. The sequencing input was peripheral blood. These receptors were obtained from a human donor in a cohort sampled during active COVID-19.

The chain recombines TRBV14 with TRBJ2-1; possible D gene TRBD1, 6 bases. Germline CDR1 SGHDN, CDR2 FVKESK. The V end lost 6 bases, the J end lost 14 bases, and 20 bases lay between the germline ends. The CDR3 covers 13 residues. The DNA of the CDR3 is TGTGCCAGCAGACAAAGCTCCGGGACAAAAAAGTTCTTC. Translated, it gives CASRQSSGTKKFF.

The chain recombines TRBV4-1 with TRBJ1-2, with 8 bases fitting TRBD1. This CDR3 region has 14 residues. Germline CDR1 and CDR2: MGHRA and YSYEKL. V trimming: 4 bases; J trimming: 3 bases; junction bases outside the gene matches: 4. This CDR3 is CASSRTGYDYGYTF. The CDR3 DNA is TGCGCCAGCAGCCGGACAGGGTACGACTATGGCTACACCTTC.

The table lists this clone with many counts. CDR3 sequence reads: CASSLASEGKLFF. In DNA, the CDR3 is TGTGCCAGCAGCTTGGCTTCGGAGGGGAAACTGTTTTTT. V gene TRBV5-5 combines with J gene TRBJ1-4; perhaps TRBD1 as D (5 bases). From germline, CDR1 is SGHKS and CDR2 YYEKEE (reference sequence). V lost 0 bases, J lost 11 bases, and 11 bases lay in between. This CDR3 spans 13 amino acids.

CDR3 nucleotide sequence: TGTGCCAGCAGCGATGGGACTAGCGGCTTATACTACGAGCAGTACTTC. As protein: CASSDGTSGLYYEQYF. The chain combines TRBV5-4 with TRBJ2-7; TRBD2 aligns across 11 bases. The CDR3 is 16 residues long. J lost 3 bases, V lost 4 bases, and 9 bases had no gene match. Germline CDR1 and CDR2: SGHNT and YYREEE (reference sequence).

The rearrangement uses TRBV5-1 and TRBJ2-7; the match to TRBD1 covers 9 bases. This CDR3 is 15 amino acids long. V trimming: 4 bases; J trimming: 6 bases; junction bases outside the gene matches: 11. The germline gives CDR1 SGHRS, CDR2 YFSETQ. The CDR3 loop is CASSPGTGRFGEQYF. CDR3 DNA: TGCGCCAGCAGCCCCGGGACAGGGAGGTTTGGCGAGCAGTACTTC.

This rearrangement joins TRBV10-3 to TRBJ2-7; 9 bases line up with TRBD1. The CDR3 has 13 amino acids. V trimming: 9 bases; J trimming: 4 bases; junction bases outside the gene matches: 7. Germline CDR1 reads ENHRY; CDR2 reads SYGVKD. The CDR3 sequence is CAIARDREYEQYF. Here the CDR3 DNA reads TGTGCCATAGCCCGGGACAGGGAATACGAGCAGTACTTC.

This clone was observed at least ten times. The chain links TRBV27 to TRBJ1-5; 7 bases are a match to TRBD1. V was pared by 5 bases and J by 6 bases, with 16 bases of the junction left unmatched. This CDR3 has 17 residues. CDR1 and CDR2 (germline): MNHEY, SMNVEV (reference sequence). Here the CDR3 DNA reads TGTGCCAGCAGTCCCTTCGTGGAGGGGGCGCGGGCTCAGCCCCAGCATTTT. Amino acid sequence: CASSPFVEGARAQPQHF.

The chain uses TRBV7-2 and TRBJ1-5; D is unresolved. The length of the CDR3 is 13 residues. CDR1 and CDR2 (germline): SGHTA, FQGNSA. V was cut by 1 base and J by 5 bases, with 6 bases left in between. The CDR3 reads CASSLDSYQPQHF. In DNA, the CDR3 is TGTGCCAGCAGCTTAGACAGTTATCAGCCCCAGCATTTT.

The chain joins TRBV5-8 to TRBJ2-3; TRBD2 aligns across 8 bases. The trim removed 4 bases at V and 3 bases at J, leaving 13 bases unmatched. The CDR3 runs 17 residues. Germline V gives CDR1 SGHTS, CDR2 YDEGEE. Here the CDR3 reads CASSLPGLVVTTDTQYF. The CDR3 DNA reads TGTGCCAGCAGCCTGCCGGGACTAGTTGTGACTACAGATACGCAGTATTTT.

The V call is TRBV23-1, the J call TRBJ2-1; no definite D call. TRBV23-1 is sorted into the ORF group, with uncertain function. Between the trimmed V and J ends, which lost 0 bases and 7 bases, there was a span of 10 bases. The CDR3 spans 14 residues. The CDR3 region is CASSQSAAVNEQFF. CDR3 nucleotide sequence: TGCGCCAGCAGTCAATCCGCGGCAGTTAATGAGCAGTTCTTC.

The V call is TRBV2, the J call TRBJ1-2; 9 nucleotides match TRBD1. Trimming took 3 bases from V and 5 from J; bases not matched to a gene: 10. This CDR3 region has 16 residues. Germline CDR1 and CDR2: SNHLY and FYNNEI. The CDR3 coding sequence is TGTGCCAGCAGTGAGAGGGGACAGGGAGGGAGTTATGGCTACACCTTC. Its translation is CASSERGQGGSYGYTF.

The chain carries TRBV5-4 and TRBJ2-5; 7 positions match TRBD2. Germline CDR1 is SGHNT and CDR2 is YYREEE (reference sequence). The CDR3 is 15 residues long. Trimming at V came to 0 bases and at J to 1 base, leaving 3 bases not matched to a gene. CDR3 in DNA: TGTGCCAGCAGCTTGGGAGGGAGGGCCCAAGAGACCCAGTACTTC. Protein: CASSLGGRAQETQYF.

The rearrangement links TRBV28 to TRBJ1-6; the match to TRBD1 covers 8 bases. The germline gives CDR1 MDHEN, CDR2 SYDVKM. The CDR3 totals 18 residues. V was pared by 2 bases and J by 8 bases, with 14 bases of the junction left unmatched. CDR3 loop: CASSLGQGLSFVDSPLHF. CDR3 DNA sequence: TGTGCCAGCAGTTTAGGACAGGGACTTAGCTTTGTGGATTCACCCCTCCACTTT.

V gene TRBV28 combines with J gene TRBJ1-2; D call uncertain. CDR1 and CDR2 from the germline V gene are MDHEN and SYDVKM. Trimming cost V 2 bases and J 2 bases, with 12 bases left between them. The CDR3 runs 15 residues. CDR3 coding DNA: TGTGCCAGCAGTTTAGAGACCAGCGGGAACTATGGCTACACCTTC. Amino acid sequence: CASSLETSGNYGYTF.

The rearrangement links TRBV11-2 to TRBJ2-5; TRBD2 matches 15 bases. Germline-derived CDR1 and CDR2 are SGHAT and FQNNGV. The trim removed 6 bases at V and 3 bases at J, leaving 5 bases unmatched. The CDR3 sequence is 16 residues long. The CDR3, as DNA: TGTGCCAGCAGTCCGGGACTAGCGGGAGGTAAAGAGACCCAGTACTTC. Translating gives CASSPGLAGGKETQYF.

The V and J genes are TRBV6-2 or TRBV6-3 and TRBJ1-2, with 7 bases lining up with TRBD1. This CDR3 contains 13 residues. Germline CDR1 and CDR2: MNHEY and SVGEGT. J lost 5 bases, V lost 6 bases, and 6 bases had no gene match. The CDR3 DNA reads as TGTGCCAGCAGCGGACAGGTCGGGTATGGCTACACCTTC. It encodes CASSGQVGYGYTF.

V is TRBV20-1 and J is TRBJ1-1; 7 bases line up with TRBD1. J gave up 8 bases and V 4 bases, and 4 bases lay outside the gene matches. This CDR3 has 11 amino acids. The V gene's germline CDR1 is DFQATT and CDR2 SNEGSKA (reference sequence). The CDR3 sequence: CSANWDREAFF. CDR3 nucleotide sequence: TGCAGTGCTAACTGGGACAGAGAAGCTTTCTTT.

This clone was picked up one time. CDR3 in amino acids: CASSPNRDRISETQYF. The CDR3, as DNA: TGTGCCAGCAGTCCTAACCGGGACAGGATTTCGGAGACCCAGTACTTC. V gene TRBV2 combines with J gene TRBJ2-5; TRBD1 agrees at 8 bases. The J segment lost 5 bases and the V segment lost 5 bases, leaving 13 bases of the junction unmatched. The CDR3 sequence is 16 residues long. Per germline, CDR1 SNHLY and CDR2 FYNNEI.

This clone was seen a single time. The V gene is TRBV5-4, the J gene TRBJ2-1, with TRBD2 matching 14 bases. Germline CDR1 is SGHNT and CDR2 is YYREEE (reference sequence). The CDR3 consists of 15 residues. The J segment lost 8 bases and the V segment lost 3 bases, leaving 4 bases of the junction unmatched. The CDR3 reads CASSSGLAGGDEQFF. Here the CDR3 DNA reads TGTGCCAGCAGCTCCGGACTAGCGGGGGGAGATGAGCAGTTCTTC.

V gene TRBV6-6 combines with J gene TRBJ1-2, with D perhaps TRBD1 (6 bases). In germline, CDR1 is MNHNY, CDR2 SVGAGI (reference sequence). The germline V and J ends were trimmed by 4 bases and 0 bases, with 12 bases remaining between them. The CDR3 spans 15 residues. CDR3 coding DNA: TGTGCCAGCAGTTTCCTGGACAGAGCTAACTATGGCTACACCTTC. Translating gives CASSFLDRANYGYTF.

This clone has only one observation. For the CDR3, the DNA is TGTGCCAGCAGCTTCGATGACAGGAGGCTCGAGCAGTACTTC. Translation gives CASSFDDRRLEQYF. This rearrangement joins TRBV5-8 to TRBJ2-7, with D perhaps matching TRBD1 (6 bases). The CDR3 runs 14 residues. V was cut by 2 bases and J by 6 bases, with 15 bases left in between. Germline CDR1 SGHTS, CDR2 YDEGEE.

The genes are TRBV6-2 or TRBV6-3 and TRBJ2-1, with TRBD2 as a possible D gene (6 bases). V lost 0 bases and J lost 9, with 9 bases in between. The CDR3 is 13 residues long. Germline lookup yields CDR1 MNHEY and CDR2 SVGEGT. CDR3 region: CASSYSQTSEQFF. The CDR3 DNA follows: TGTGCCAGCAGTTACTCGCAGACTAGTGAGCAGTTCTTC.

This clone was picked up a small number of times. The V call is TRBV18, the J call TRBJ1-6, with no clear D. The V and J ends lost 3 bases and 7 bases respectively, with 7 bases between them. The CDR3 length is 13 residues. Germline values: CDR1 KGHSH, CDR2 LQKENI. The CDR3 region is CASSPARNSPLHF. CDR3 nucleotides: TGTGCCAGCTCACCCGCCCGGAATTCACCCCTCCACTTT. The full variable domain, completed using reference TRBV18 and TRBJ1-6, is NAGVMQNPRHLVRRRGQEARLRCSPMKGHSHVYWYRQLPEEGLKFMVYLQKENIIDESGMPKERFSAEFPKEGPSILRIQQVVRGDSAAYFCASSPARNSPLHFGNGTRLTVT.

This chain links TRBV27 with TRBJ2-6; 10 bases line up with TRBD1. With 3 bases clipped from V and 0 bases from J, the junction kept 5 bases outside the gene matches. The CDR3 spans 18 residues. Germline-derived CDR1 and CDR2 are MNHEY and SMNVEV (reference sequence). The CDR3, as DNA: TGTGCCAGCAGTTTCGAGGGACAGGGGTTCTCTGGGGCCAACGTCCTGACTTTC. It is translated as CASSFEGQGFSGANVLTF.

The chain combines TRBV2 with TRBJ1-3; D remains unclear. The CDR3 is 13 residues long. Germline V gene data show CDR1 as SNHLY and CDR2 as FYNNEI. The ends were cut back, 8 bases at V and 2 bases at J, with 10 bases in the middle. The CDR3 bases are TGTGCCAGCCAACGGGGTCCTGGAAACACCATATATTTT. Residues: CASQRGPGNTIYF. Full variable domain (outside the CDR3, taken from reference TRBV2 and TRBJ1-3): EPEVTQTPSHQVTQMGQEVILRCVPISNHLYFYWYRQILGQKVEFLVSFYNNEISEKSEIFDDQFSVERPDGSNFTLKIRSTKLEDSAMYFCASQRGPGNTIYFGEGSWLTVV.

The chain carries TRBV18 and TRBJ2-7, with 8 bases matching TRBD1. V dropped 3 bases and J dropped 1; count of bases not matched to a gene: 2. Germline V gives CDR1 KGHSH, CDR2 LQKENI. There are 14 residues in the CDR3. The CDR3 here is CASSPGQESYEQYF. The CDR3 DNA is TGTGCCAGCTCACCGGGACAGGAATCCTACGAGCAGTACTTC.

V gene TRBV9 combines with J gene TRBJ2-3; TRBD2 agrees at 8 bases. In germline, CDR1 is SGDLS, CDR2 YYNGEE. The length of the CDR3 is 15 residues. V was pared by 1 base and J by 6 bases, with 7 bases of the junction left unmatched. The CDR3 spells CASSVISGGYDTQYF. The CDR3 DNA sequence: TGTGCCAGCAGCGTAATATCGGGAGGGTATGATACGCAGTATTTT.

This chain uses TRBV9 with TRBJ1-2; 10 bases line up with TRBD1. This CDR3 is built from 16 residues. Per the germline V gene, CDR1 is SGDLS and CDR2 is YYNGEE. The J segment lost 4 bases and the V segment lost 3 bases, leaving 9 bases of the junction unmatched. The CDR3 loop is CASSGGQGKNTYGYTF. The CDR3 nucleotides read TGTGCCAGCAGCGGGGGACAGGGGAAAAATACCTATGGCTACACCTTC.

The V gene is TRBV19, the J gene TRBJ1-1, with D possibly being TRBD1 (6 bases). Per germline, CDR1 LNHDA and CDR2 SQIVND (reference sequence). With 4 bases removed from V and 0 bases from J, the gap between germline ends came to 18 bases. This CDR3 has 17 amino acids. CDR3 sequence (DNA): TGTGCCAGTAGTAATAATTTCGGACAGTTCATGAACACTGAAGCTTTCTTT. Translation gives CASSNNFGQFMNTEAFF.